The 24 T cell receptor beta chains below come from one sample, sequenced in a study of post-analysis software for immune sequencing data. Included in the TCR beta cDNA libraries were unique molecular identifiers. Each CDR3 protein gets one entry after TCRdb re-called the PCR reads with MiXCR. This table holds 160,000 or so distinct CDR3 sequences, around 36% found once. Specimen: blood, collected after autologous hematopoietic stem cell transplantation. All receptors derive from a girl aged 5 to 17 with multiple sclerosis.

On this clonotype itself: The junction departs from the called germline gene at one end, perhaps through a read error. The genes are TRBV5-6 and TRBJ1-5; D not resolved. The germline V gene encodes CDR1 SGHDT and CDR2 YYEEEE. The CDR3 contains 12 residues. CDR3 sequence reads: CASSLSGQPRHF. As DNA, the CDR3 is TGTGCCAGCAGCTTGTCTGGTCAGCCCCGGCATTTT.

This clonotype came up once. The CDR3 region is CSVDSSLSSGVSTDTQYF. CDR3 DNA sequence: TGCAGCGTTGACTCTTCCCTCTCTAGCGGGGTTAGCACAGATACGCAGTATTTT. The chain employs TRBV29-1 and TRBJ2-3; 9 bases are shared with TRBD2. The trim removed 3 bases at V and 0 bases at J, leaving 13 bases unmatched. Germline CDR1 and CDR2: SQVTM and ANQGSEA. There are 18 residues in the CDR3.

The chain employs TRBV7-9 and TRBJ1-5; D is undetermined. V was pared by 2 bases and J by 8 bases, with 7 bases between. The CDR3 has 12 amino acids. The germline V gene encodes CDR1 SEHNR and CDR2 FQNEAQ (reference sequence). In DNA, the CDR3 is TGTGCCAGCAGCTTATCCGTTGAGCCCCAGCATTTT. Translation gives CASSLSVEPQHF. Looking up the rest from reference TRBV7-9 and TRBJ1-5 gives the full variable domain: DTGVSQNPRHKITKRGQNVTFRCDPISEHNRLYWYRQTLGQGPEFLTYFQNEAQLEKSRLLSDRFSAERPKGSFSTLEIQRTEQGDSAMYLCASSLSVEPQHFGDGTRLSIL.

There are many counts of this clonotype. The rearrangement joins TRBV12-3 or TRBV12-4 to TRBJ2-7; D is unclear. This CDR3 region has 15 residues. Trimming left V 6 bases short and J 1 base short, with 16 bases between. CDR3 DNA: TGTGCCAGCAGCCCTGACACGCACCCTTCCTACGAGCAGTACTTC. Its protein product is CASSPDTHPSYEQYF.

This clonotype has just a few counts. The gene calls are TRBV29-1 and TRBJ2-7, with 7 bases fitting TRBD2. Germline V gene lookup returns CDR1 SQVTM and CDR2 ANQGSEA. J gave up 3 bases and V 3 bases, and 8 bases lay outside the gene matches. The CDR3 consists of 14 residues. CDR3 sequence: CSVDSGSEGYEQYF. Here the CDR3 DNA reads TGCAGCGTTGATAGCGGGTCTGAGGGCTACGAGCAGTACTTC.

This clonotype was counted between two and nine times. The chain employs TRBV7-2 and TRBJ1-2; maybe TRBD1 (5 bases). CDR3 length equals 14 residues. The V gene's germline CDR1 is SGHTA and CDR2 FQGNSA. V dropped 2 bases and J dropped 3 bases, with 10 bases sitting between them. CDR3 coding DNA: TGTGCCAGCAGCTTACCAGGGTGGGACTATGGCTACACCTTC. This codes for CASSLPGWDYGYTF.

This clonotype was observed a few times. The chain joins TRBV20-1 to TRBJ2-3, with D perhaps TRBD1 (7 bases). V was shortened by 5 bases and J by 0 bases, with 9 bases between the two germline ends. This CDR3 has 13 residues. Germline lookup yields CDR1 DFQATT and CDR2 SNEGSKA (reference sequence). The CDR3 region has the DNA TGCAGTGCTCCAGGGGGGAGCACAGATACGCAGTATTTT. Protein sequence: CSAPGGSTDTQYF.

The table lists this clonotype with a few counts. A much more abundant neighbour one base away suggests this may be a read error. V usage is TRBV29-1 and J usage is TRBJ2-7; weak D call: TRBD1 (7 bases). The V gene's germline CDR1 is SQVTM and CDR2 ANQGSEA. Trimming cost V 2 bases and J 1 base, with 21 bases left between them. The CDR3 extends over 17 amino acids. The CDR3, as DNA: TGCAGCGTTGAAAGCTCCCCTGGGCCAGGGGGGTCCTACGAGCAGTACTTC. This encodes CSVESSPGPGGSYEQYF.

The J gene is TRBJ2-7, the V gene TRBV10-2; a possible D gene is TRBD1 (6 bases). Germline V gene sequence: CDR1 WSHSY, CDR2 SAAADI. This CDR3 is built from 15 residues. Trimming pared 1 base from V and 3 bases from J, leaving 13 bases between. CDR3 nucleotide sequence: TGCGCCAGCAGTGAGTTTGGGGACACCTTCTACGAGCAGTACTTC. This sequence encodes CASSEFGDTFYEQYF.

This chain connects TRBV12-3 or TRBV12-4 to TRBJ1-5; D remains ambiguous. The CDR3 extends over 13 amino acids. The V gene lost 3 bases and the J gene lost 6 bases, with 9 bases spanning the gap. The CDR3 spells CASSFFLGQPQHF. CDR3 DNA: TGTGCCAGCAGTTTTTTTCTGGGTCAGCCCCAGCATTTT.

This clonotype was picked up a small number of times. The chain joins TRBV4-3 to TRBJ2-4; D may be TRBD1 (5 bases). Germline V gene sequence: CDR1 LGHNA, CDR2 YSLEER. V was pared by 0 bases and J by 3 bases, with 18 bases between. The CDR3 is made up of 18 amino acids. The CDR3 DNA is TGCGCCAGCAGCCAAGATCCCCAGGGTAGTTGGCACAAAAACATTCAGTACTTC. This gives the protein CASSQDPQGSWHKNIQYF.

The gene calls are TRBV6-1 and TRBJ2-7, with 7 bases identical to TRBD2. Per the germline V gene, CDR1 is MNHNS and CDR2 is SASEGT. Unmatched junction bases numbered 13, after V lost 6 bases and J lost 2 bases. The CDR3 contains 16 residues. The CDR3 reads CASSRSALGGAYEQYF. The CDR3 region has the DNA TGTGCCAGCAGCCGAAGCGCTTTGGGGGGGGCCTACGAGCAGTACTTC.

The CDR3 bases are TGTGCCAGCAGCCCCCGGCATAGTAGTAACACTGAAGCTTTCTTT. Translating it yields CASSPRHSSNTEAFF. This rearrangement joins TRBV7-2 to TRBJ1-1; D uncertain. Trimming took off 5 bases at V and 2 bases at J, with 15 bases between the two ends. CDR3 size: 15 residues. In germline, CDR1 is SGHTA, CDR2 FQGNSA.

The chain recombines TRBV11-3 with TRBJ2-1, with D possibly TRBD1 on 5 matching bases. Germline loops: CDR1 SGHNT, CDR2 YENEEA. CDR3 size: 19 residues. V shed 0 bases and J shed 4 bases, with 22 bases lying between them. CDR3 sequence (DNA): TGTGCCAGCAGCTTAGATTCCGCTGGGGCAGGCCCAGCTTACAATGAGCAGTTCTTC. This encodes CASSLDSAGAGPAYNEQFF.

In its sample, this clonotype was seen a few times. The chain combines TRBV5-1 with TRBJ2-5; TRBD1 aligns across 8 bases. Per the germline V gene, CDR1 is SGHRS and CDR2 is YFSETQ. Trimming cost V 3 bases and J 5 bases; bases outside gene matches: 9. The CDR3 extends over 15 amino acids. DNA of the CDR3: TGCGCCAGCAGCTGGGTACAGGGGGTCGTCGAGACCCAGTACTTC. Translated, it gives CASSWVQGVVETQYF.

This clonotype was detected a few times. This chain joins TRBV3-1 and TRBJ2-7; tentative D call: TRBD1 (6 bases). CDR1 LGHDT and CDR2 YNNKEL come from the germline V gene (reference sequence). V was cut by 1 base and J by 0 bases, with 13 bases left in between. There are 16 residues in the CDR3. CDR3 nucleotide sequence: TGTGCCAGCAGCCAAGTTGCTGGGGGCGACTCCTACGAGCAGTACTTC. Its protein is CASSQVAGGDSYEQYF.

This chain connects TRBV19 to TRBJ2-3; 7 nucleotides align to TRBD2. The CDR3 runs 14 residues. CDR1 and CDR2 from the germline V gene are LNHDA and SQIVND (reference sequence). The V segment lost 7 bases and the J segment 4 bases; nucleotides outside the gene matches: 8. The CDR3 sequence: CASKAGRGPDTQYF. The CDR3 DNA reads TGTGCCAGTAAAGCGGGAAGGGGTCCAGATACGCAGTATTTT.

The rearrangement uses TRBV7-2 and TRBJ2-7; D gene ambiguous. Between the trimmed V and J ends, which lost 1 base and 0 bases, there was a span of 4 bases. The CDR3 is 13 residues long. Germline V gene sequence: CDR1 SGHTA, CDR2 FQGNSA. This CDR3 reads CASSLDYSYEQYF. The CDR3 DNA reads as TGTGCCAGCAGCTTAGACTACTCCTACGAGCAGTACTTC.

There are a few counts of this clonotype. The J gene is TRBJ2-1, the V gene TRBV20-1, with D perhaps matching TRBD1 (5 bases). The CDR3 runs to 13 residues. Per germline, CDR1 DFQATT and CDR2 SNEGSKA (reference sequence). Trimming removed 1 base from V and 8 bases from J, with 12 bases in between. CDR3 in amino acids: CSARVQGMHEQFF. In DNA, the CDR3 is TGCAGTGCTAGAGTTCAGGGTATGCATGAGCAGTTCTTC.

The CDR3 sequence: CASSVEPMNTEAFF. The CDR3 bases are TGTGCCAGCAGCGTGGAGCCCATGAACACTGAAGCTTTCTTT. This chain joins TRBV9 and TRBJ1-1; D remains ambiguous. V shed 2 bases and J shed 0 bases, with 8 bases lying between them. The CDR3 is made up of 14 amino acids. Looked up from germline, CDR1 is SGDLS and CDR2 is YYNGEE.

This chain uses TRBV7-9 with TRBJ2-5, with D perhaps TRBD2 (6 bases). V lost 3 bases and J 2 bases, leaving 13 bases between the germline ends. Germline V gene data show CDR1 as SEHNR and CDR2 as FQNEAQ (reference sequence). This CDR3 has 15 amino acids. The CDR3 loop reads CASSFGGKTQETQYF. The CDR3 DNA reads as TGTGCCAGCAGCTTCGGCGGGAAGACACAAGAGACCCAGTACTTC.

This sequence joins TRBV5-1 and TRBJ2-5; D gene ambiguous. V lost 3 bases to trimming and J lost 6 bases, with 15 bases between them. The germline CDR1 and CDR2 sequences are SGHRS and YFSETQ. This CDR3 has 14 residues. In DNA, the CDR3 is TGCGCCAGCAGCTCCGGTTTGTGGCTACAGACCCAGTACTTC. Protein product: CASSSGLWLQTQYF.

In this sample, this clonotype turned up many times. The chain carries TRBV6-5 and TRBJ2-5; perhaps D is TRBD1 or TRBD2 (5 bases each). This CDR3 is built from 14 residues. Germline V gene lookup returns CDR1 MNHEY and CDR2 SVGAGI. V lost 0 bases and J 5 bases, leaving 10 bases between the germline ends. For the CDR3, the DNA is TGTGCCAGCAGTTACTCGAGGGGTATGGAGACCCAGTACTTC. Translated, it gives CASSYSRGMETQYF.

The chain joins TRBV4-2 to TRBJ2-4; possible D gene TRBD1, 6 bases. CDR1 and CDR2 (germline): LGHNA, YNFKEQ. This CDR3 contains 15 residues. Trimming took 0 bases from V and 8 from J, leaving 14 bases between them. CDR3 sequence (DNA): TGTGCCAGCAGCCAAGAAAAACCGGCAGGGGACATTCAGTACTTC. This encodes CASSQEKPAGDIQYF.